A selection of T cell receptor beta chains follows, all from one sample in a study of T cell responses to AZD1222 COVID-19 vaccine. Libraries were prepared by immunoSEQ multiplex PCR; TCRdb keeps only in-frame clonotypes and omits some of them. The table lists around 160,000 clones, about 90% of them singletons. Material: peripheral blood, obtained 28 days after the second AZD1222 dose. The receptors derive from an adult who received the AZD1222 COVID-19 vaccine. CDR3s include the opening cysteine and the closing phenylalanine or tryptophan. The D gene is left open where the match is weak. Clone size is not always given. Where it is, it says once, few, many or a class for expanded clones.

TRBJ2-7,TRBV19,-,-,TGTGCCAGTAGTATTTTGGGGGCCGGGGTCTACGAGCAGTACTTC,CASSILGAGVYEQYF
TRBJ2-3,TRBV5-1,-,-,TGCGCCAGCAGCCCTGGACGGGTTCTGGTTGGAGATACGCAGTATTTT,CASSPGRVLVGDTQYF
TRBJ2-1,TRBV5-8,-,-,TGTGCCAGCAACAAGGACTTATCCGATCCCAGCTCCTACAATGAGCAGTTCTTC,CASNKDLSDPSSYNEQFF
TRBJ2-7,TRBV5-1,-,TRBD2,TGCGCCAGCAGTTTACAGGCTAGCGGGGGATACGAGCAGTACTTC,CASSLQASGGYEQYF
TRBJ1-1,TRBV4-1,-,-,TGCGCCAGCAGGGGACGGACTGAAGCTTTCTTT,CASRGRTEAFF
TRBJ2-2,TRBV5-1,-,-,TGCGCCAGCAGCTTGGGTCCGGACACCGGGGAGCTGTTTTTT,CASSLGPDTGELFF
TRBJ1-1,TRBV5-5,once,-,TGTGCCAGCAGCTTGGGCGGGATGAACACTGAAGCTTTCTTT,CASSLGGMNTEAFF
TRBJ2-3,TRBV7-2,-,-,TGTGCCAGCAGCAGCCGCCGTGGAGATACGCAGTATTTT,CASSSRRGDTQYF
TRBJ1-5,TRBV5-4,-,-,TGTGCCAGCAGCCCGGGCCGTAATCAGCCCCAGCATTTT,CASSPGRNQPQHF
TRBJ1-2,TRBV30,-,-,TGTGCCTGGAACGACGGCGTGAACTATGGCTACACCTTC,CAWNDGVNYGYTF